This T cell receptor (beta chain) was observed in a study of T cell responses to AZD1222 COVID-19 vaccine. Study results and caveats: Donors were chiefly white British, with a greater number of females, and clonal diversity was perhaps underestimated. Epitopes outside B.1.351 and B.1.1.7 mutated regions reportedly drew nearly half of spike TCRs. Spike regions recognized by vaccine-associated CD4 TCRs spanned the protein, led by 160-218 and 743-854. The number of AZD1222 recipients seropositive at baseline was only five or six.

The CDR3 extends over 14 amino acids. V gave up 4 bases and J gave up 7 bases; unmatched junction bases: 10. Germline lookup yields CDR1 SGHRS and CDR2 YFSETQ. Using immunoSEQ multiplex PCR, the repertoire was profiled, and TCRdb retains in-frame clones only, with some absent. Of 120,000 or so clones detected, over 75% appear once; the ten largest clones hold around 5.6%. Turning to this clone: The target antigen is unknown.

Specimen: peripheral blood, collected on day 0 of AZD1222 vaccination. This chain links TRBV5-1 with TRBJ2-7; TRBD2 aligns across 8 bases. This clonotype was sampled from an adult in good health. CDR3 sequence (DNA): TGCGCCAGCAGCCCTCGGGGGGGGGAGGTGGAGCAGTACTTC. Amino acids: CASSPRGGEVEQYF.